This TCR beta chain comes out of a study of molecular identifiers for immune sequencing clone quantification. The V gene lost 4 bases and the J gene lost 4 bases, with 16 bases spanning the gap. CDR3 length equals 15 residues. CDR1 SGDLS and CDR2 YYNGEE come from the germline V gene. Via MiXCR, TCRdb re-called the PCR reads, giving one row per CDR3 protein. Altogether just under 650,000 distinct CDR3 sequences are present, 20% being singletons, with the ten largest covering around 0.9%. This clonotype has just a few counts. The receptor's source is a human donor in good health. Some libraries in this study had Jurkat cell RNA spiked in. Sequencing used naive CD8+ T cells from blood, with Jurkat cell RNA spiked in. Subset in this sample: FACS-sorted CD8+CD4-CCR7+CD45RA+ naive T cells. The chain combines TRBV9 with TRBJ2-3, with D perhaps matching TRBD1 or TRBD2 (5 bases each). The CDR3 reads CASSPQRDQSDTQYF. The CDR3 DNA follows: TGTGCCAGCAGCCCCCAGAGGGACCAATCAGATACGCAGTATTTT.